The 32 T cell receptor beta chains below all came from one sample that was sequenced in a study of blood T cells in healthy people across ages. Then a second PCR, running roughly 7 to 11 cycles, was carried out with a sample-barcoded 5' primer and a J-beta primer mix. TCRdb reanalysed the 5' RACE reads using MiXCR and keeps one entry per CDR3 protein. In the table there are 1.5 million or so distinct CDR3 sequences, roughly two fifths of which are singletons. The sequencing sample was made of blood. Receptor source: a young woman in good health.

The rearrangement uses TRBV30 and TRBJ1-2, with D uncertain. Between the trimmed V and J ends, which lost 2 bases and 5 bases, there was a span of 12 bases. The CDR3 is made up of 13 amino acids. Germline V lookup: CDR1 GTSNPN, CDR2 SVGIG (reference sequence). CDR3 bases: TGTGCCTGGAGTACGCACGGGCGGTATGGCTACACCTTC. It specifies CAWSTHGRYGYTF.

CDR3 DNA sequence: TGTGCCAGCAGTCCCCGATCCGGCTACACCTATGGCTACACCTTC. It specifies CASSPRSGYTYGYTF. The rearrangement uses TRBV6-6 and TRBJ1-2; no reliable D call. CDR1 and CDR2 (germline): MNHNY, SVGAGI (reference sequence). V lost 5 bases to trimming and J lost 4 bases, with 17 bases between them. The CDR3 length is 15 residues.

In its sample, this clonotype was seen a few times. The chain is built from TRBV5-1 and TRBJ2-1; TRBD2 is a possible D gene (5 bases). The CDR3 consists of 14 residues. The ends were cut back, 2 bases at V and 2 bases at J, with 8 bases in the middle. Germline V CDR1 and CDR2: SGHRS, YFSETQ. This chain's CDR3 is CASSFGDTYNEQFF. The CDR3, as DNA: TGCGCCAGCAGCTTCGGGGATACCTACAATGAGCAGTTCTTC.

The CDR3 sequence: CSVTTSTGGSTDTQYF. CDR3 DNA sequence: TGCAGCGTCACCACCTCGACAGGAGGAAGCACAGATACGCAGTATTTT. The chain carries TRBV29-1 and TRBJ2-3, with a tentative D call TRBD1 (6 bases). Deletions cut 6 bases from V and 0 bases from J, with 19 bases between. CDR1 and CDR2 from the germline V gene are SQVTM and ANQGSEA. There are 16 residues in the CDR3.

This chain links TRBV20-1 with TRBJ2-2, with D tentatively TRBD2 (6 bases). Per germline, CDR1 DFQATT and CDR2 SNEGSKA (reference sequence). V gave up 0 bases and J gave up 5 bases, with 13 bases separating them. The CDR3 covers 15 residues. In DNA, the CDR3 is TGCAGTGCTAGAGACCGGACGGAGGGGACCGGGGAGCTGTTTTTT. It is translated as CSARDRTEGTGELFF.

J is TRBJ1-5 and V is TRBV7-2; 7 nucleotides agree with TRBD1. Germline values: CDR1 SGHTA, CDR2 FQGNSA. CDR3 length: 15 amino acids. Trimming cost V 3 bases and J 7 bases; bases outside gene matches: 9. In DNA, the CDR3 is TGTGCCAGCAGCTTCGCTGGGGCAGGGGGGCAGCCCCAGCATTTT. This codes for CASSFAGAGGQPQHF.

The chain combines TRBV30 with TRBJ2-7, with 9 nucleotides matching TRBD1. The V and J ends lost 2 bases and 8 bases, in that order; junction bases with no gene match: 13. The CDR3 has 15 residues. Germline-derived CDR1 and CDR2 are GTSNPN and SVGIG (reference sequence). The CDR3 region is CAWSRNRQGVRKQYF. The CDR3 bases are TGTGCCTGGAGTAGAAATCGACAGGGGGTACGCAAGCAGTACTTC.

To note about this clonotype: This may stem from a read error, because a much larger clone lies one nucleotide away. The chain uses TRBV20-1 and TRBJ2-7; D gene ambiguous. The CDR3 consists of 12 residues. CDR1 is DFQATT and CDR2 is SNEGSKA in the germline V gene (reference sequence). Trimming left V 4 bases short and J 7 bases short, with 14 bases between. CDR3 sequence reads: CSANFDGNEQYF. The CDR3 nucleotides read TGCAGTGCTAATTTTGATGGCAATGAGCAGTACTTC.

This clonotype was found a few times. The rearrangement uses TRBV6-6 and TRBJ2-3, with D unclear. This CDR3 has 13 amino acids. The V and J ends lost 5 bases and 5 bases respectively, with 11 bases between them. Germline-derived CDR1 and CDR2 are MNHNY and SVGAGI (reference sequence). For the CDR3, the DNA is TGTGCCAGCAGTGACCGGAACCGAGATACGCAGTATTTT. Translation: CASSDRNRDTQYF.

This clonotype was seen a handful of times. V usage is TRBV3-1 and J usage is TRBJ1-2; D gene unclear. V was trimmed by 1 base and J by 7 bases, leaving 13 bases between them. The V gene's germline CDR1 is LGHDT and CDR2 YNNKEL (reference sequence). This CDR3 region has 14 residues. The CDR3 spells CASSQGAPVGGYTF. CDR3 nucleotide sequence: TGTGCCAGCAGCCAAGGCGCACCGGTGGGTGGCTACACCTTC.

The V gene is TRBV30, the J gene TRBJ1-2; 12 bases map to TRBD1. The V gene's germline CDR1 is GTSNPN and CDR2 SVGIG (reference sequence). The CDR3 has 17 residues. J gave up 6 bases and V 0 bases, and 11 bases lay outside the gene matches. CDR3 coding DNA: TGTGCCTGGAGTGTCTGGGACAGGGGGCTAGGCGACCATGGCTACACCTTC. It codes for CAWSVWDRGLGDHGYTF.

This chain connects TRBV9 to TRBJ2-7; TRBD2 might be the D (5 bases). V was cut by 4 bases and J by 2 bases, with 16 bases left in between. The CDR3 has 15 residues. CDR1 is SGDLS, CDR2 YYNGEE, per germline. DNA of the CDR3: TGTGCCAGCAGCCTCCGGGATCAAGGGACCTACGAGCAGTACTTC. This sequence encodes CASSLRDQGTYEQYF.

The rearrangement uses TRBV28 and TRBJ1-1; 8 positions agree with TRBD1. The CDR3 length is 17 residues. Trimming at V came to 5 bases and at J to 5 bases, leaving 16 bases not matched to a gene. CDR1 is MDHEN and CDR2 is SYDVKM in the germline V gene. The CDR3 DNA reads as TGTGCCAGCAGTCTACCGGTCCGGACAGGGACAGGTACTGAAGCTTTCTTT. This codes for CASSLPVRTGTGTEAFF.

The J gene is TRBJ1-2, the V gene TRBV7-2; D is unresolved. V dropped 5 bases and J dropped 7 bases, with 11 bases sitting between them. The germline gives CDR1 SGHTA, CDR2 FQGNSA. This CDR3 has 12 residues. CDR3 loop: CASSAVRSGYTF. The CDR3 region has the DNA TGTGCCAGCAGCGCTGTTAGGTCTGGCTACACCTTC.

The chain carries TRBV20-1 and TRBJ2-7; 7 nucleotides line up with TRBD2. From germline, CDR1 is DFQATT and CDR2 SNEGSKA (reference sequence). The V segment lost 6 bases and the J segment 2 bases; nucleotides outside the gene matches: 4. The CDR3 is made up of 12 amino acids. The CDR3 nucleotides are TGCAGTGCCATGGCGGGAGCCTACGAGCAGTACTTC. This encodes CSAMAGAYEQYF.

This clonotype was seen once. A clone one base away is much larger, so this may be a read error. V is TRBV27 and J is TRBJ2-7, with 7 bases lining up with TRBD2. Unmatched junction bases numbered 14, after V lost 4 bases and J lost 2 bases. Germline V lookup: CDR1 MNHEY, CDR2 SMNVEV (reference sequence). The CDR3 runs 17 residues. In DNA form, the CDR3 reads TGTGCCAGCAGTTCCCCGTTGGGAGGGGCAGGCACCTACGAGCAGTACTTC. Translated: CASSSPLGGAGTYEQYF.

The CDR3 DNA reads TGTGCCAGCAGCTTAGGTGGTAGCGGGAGCTACAAAAACATTCAGTACTTC. As protein: CASSLGGSGSYKNIQYF. This sequence joins TRBV7-2 and TRBJ2-4; 9 nucleotides line up with TRBD2. This CDR3 region has 17 residues. The germline gives CDR1 SGHTA, CDR2 FQGNSA. V trimming: 1 base; J trimming: 3 bases; junction bases outside the gene matches: 7.

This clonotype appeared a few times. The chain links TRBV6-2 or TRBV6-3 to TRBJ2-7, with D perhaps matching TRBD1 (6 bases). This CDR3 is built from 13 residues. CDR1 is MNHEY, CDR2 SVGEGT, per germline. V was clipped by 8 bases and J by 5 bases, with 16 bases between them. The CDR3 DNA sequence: TGTGCCAGCCTCATGGACAGTCACAACGAGCAGTACTTC. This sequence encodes CASLMDSHNEQYF.

The CDR3 reads CASSPTLGGHEQFF. For the CDR3, the DNA is TGTGCCAGCTCACCTACCTTGGGAGGCCATGAGCAGTTCTTC. The rearrangement uses TRBV18 and TRBJ2-1, with a tentative D call TRBD2 (6 bases). Germline V CDR1 and CDR2: KGHSH, LQKENI. Trimming took off 3 bases at V and 8 bases at J, with 14 bases between the two ends. The CDR3 sequence is 14 residues long.

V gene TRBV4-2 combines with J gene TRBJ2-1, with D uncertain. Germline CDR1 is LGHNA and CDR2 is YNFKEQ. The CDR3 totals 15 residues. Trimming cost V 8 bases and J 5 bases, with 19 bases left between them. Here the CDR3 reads CASATQIGPDNEQFF. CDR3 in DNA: TGTGCCAGCGCCACGCAGATAGGACCCGACAATGAGCAGTTCTTC.

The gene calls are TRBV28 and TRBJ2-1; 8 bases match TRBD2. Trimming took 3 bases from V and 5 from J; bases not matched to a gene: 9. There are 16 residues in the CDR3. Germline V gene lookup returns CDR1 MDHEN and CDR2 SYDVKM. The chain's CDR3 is CASSFPLAGQDNEQFF. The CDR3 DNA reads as TGTGCCAGCAGTTTTCCTCTAGCGGGCCAAGACAATGAGCAGTTCTTC.

Here the CDR3 reads CASSTGLAGALPYEQYF. Here the CDR3 DNA reads TGTGCCAGCAGCACGGGACTAGCGGGAGCCCTTCCCTACGAGCAGTACTTC. J is TRBJ2-7 and V is TRBV3-1, with 14 bases lining up with TRBD2. Trimming removed 5 bases from V and 2 bases from J; junction bases left unmatched: 8. This CDR3 is 17 amino acids long. Germline V gene lookup returns CDR1 LGHDT and CDR2 YNNKEL (reference sequence).

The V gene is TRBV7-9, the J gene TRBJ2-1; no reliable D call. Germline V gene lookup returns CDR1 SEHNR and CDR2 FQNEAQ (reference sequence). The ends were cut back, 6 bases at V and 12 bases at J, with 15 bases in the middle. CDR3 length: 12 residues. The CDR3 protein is CASSYTPEWQFF. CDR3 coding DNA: TGTGCCAGCAGTTATACCCCGGAGTGGCAGTTCTTC.

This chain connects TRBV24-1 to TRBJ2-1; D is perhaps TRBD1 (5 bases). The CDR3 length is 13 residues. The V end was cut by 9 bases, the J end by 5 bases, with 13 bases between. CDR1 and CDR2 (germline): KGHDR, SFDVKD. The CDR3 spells CATGQGTHNEQFF. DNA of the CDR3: TGTGCCACCGGGCAGGGTACACACAATGAGCAGTTCTTC.

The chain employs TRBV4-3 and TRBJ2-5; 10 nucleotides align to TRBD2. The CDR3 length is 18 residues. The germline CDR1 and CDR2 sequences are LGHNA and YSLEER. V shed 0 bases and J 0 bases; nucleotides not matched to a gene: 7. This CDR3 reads CASSQDATSGVYQETQYF. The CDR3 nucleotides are TGCGCCAGCAGCCAAGACGCTACTAGCGGGGTCTACCAAGAGACCCAGTACTTC.

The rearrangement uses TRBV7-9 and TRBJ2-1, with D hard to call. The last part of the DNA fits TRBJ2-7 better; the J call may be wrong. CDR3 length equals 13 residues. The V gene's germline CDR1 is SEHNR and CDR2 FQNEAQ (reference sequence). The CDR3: CASSLKVSNEQYF. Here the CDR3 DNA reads TGTGCCAGCAGCTTAAAGGTTTCGAACGAGCAGTACTTC.

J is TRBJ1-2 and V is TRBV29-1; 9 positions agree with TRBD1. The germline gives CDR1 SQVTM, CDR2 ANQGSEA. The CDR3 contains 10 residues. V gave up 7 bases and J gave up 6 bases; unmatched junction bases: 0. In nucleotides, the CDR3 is TGCAGCGGGGACAGGGATGGCTACACCTTC. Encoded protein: CSGDRDGYTF.

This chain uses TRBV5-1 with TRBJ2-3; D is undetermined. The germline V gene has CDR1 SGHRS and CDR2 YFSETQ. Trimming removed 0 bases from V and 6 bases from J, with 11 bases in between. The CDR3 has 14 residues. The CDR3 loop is CASSLVGPGDTQYF. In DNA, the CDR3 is TGCGCCAGCAGCTTGGTTGGGCCCGGGGATACGCAGTATTTT. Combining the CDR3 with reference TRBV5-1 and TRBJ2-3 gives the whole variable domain KAGVTQTPRYLIKTRGQQVTLSCSPISGHRSVSWYQQTPGQGLQFLFEYFSETQRNKGNFPGRFSGRQFSNSRSEMNVSTLELGDSALYLCASSLVGPGDTQYFGPGTRLTVL.

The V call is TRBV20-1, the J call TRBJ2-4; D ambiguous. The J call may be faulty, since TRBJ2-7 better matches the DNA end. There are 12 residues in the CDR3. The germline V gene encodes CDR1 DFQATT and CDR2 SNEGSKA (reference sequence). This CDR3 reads CSARKNPYEQYF. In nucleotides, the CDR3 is TGCAGTGCTAGAAAGAACCCCTACGAGCAGTACTTC.

CDR3 DNA: TGCGCCAGCAGCCCGGGACTAGCGGTGGTGAGCCAGTACTTC. Its translation: CASSPGLAVVSQYF. This chain links TRBV4-3 with TRBJ2-7, with 11 bases fitting TRBD2. The CDR3 is 14 amino acids. Germline V CDR1 and CDR2: LGHNA, YSLEER. Unmatched junction bases numbered 9, after V lost 4 bases and J lost 10 bases.

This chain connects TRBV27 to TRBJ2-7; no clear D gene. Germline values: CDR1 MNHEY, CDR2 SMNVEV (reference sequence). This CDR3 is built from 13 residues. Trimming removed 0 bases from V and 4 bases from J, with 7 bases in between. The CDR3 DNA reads TGTGCCAGCAGTTTATCACAACTGTACGAGCAGTACTTC. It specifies CASSLSQLYEQYF.

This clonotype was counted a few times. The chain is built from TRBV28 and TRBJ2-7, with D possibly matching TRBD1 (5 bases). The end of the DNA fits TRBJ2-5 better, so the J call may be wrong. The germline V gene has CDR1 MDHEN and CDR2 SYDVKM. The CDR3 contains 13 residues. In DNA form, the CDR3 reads TGTGCCATAGGGGCGAGTGTGAGGGAGACCCAGTACTTC. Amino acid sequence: CAIGASVRETQYF.